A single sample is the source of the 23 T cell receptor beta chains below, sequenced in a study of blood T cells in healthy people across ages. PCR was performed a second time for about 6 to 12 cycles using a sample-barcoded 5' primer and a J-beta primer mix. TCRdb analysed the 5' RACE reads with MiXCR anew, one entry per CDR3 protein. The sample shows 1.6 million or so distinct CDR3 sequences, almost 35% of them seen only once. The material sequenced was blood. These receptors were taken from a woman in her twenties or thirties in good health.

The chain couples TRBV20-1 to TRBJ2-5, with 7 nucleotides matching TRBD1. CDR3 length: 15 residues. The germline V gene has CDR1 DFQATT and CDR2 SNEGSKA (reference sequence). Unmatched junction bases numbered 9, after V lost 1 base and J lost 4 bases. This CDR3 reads CSARGDRRVTETQYF. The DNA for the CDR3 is TGCAGTGCTAGAGGGGACAGAAGGGTTACAGAGACCCAGTACTTC.

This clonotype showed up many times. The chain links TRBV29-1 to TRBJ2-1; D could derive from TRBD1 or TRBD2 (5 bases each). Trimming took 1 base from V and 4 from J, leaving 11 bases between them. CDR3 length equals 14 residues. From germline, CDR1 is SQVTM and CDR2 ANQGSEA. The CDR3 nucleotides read TGCAGCGTTGAAGCCGGGGCTCTTTACAATGAGCAGTTCTTC. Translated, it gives CSVEAGALYNEQFF.

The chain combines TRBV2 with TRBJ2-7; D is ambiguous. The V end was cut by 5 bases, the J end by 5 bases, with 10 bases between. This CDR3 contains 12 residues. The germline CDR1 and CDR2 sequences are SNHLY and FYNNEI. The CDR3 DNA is TGTGCCAGCAGTCCCCACTGGGACGAGCAGTACTTC. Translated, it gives CASSPHWDEQYF.

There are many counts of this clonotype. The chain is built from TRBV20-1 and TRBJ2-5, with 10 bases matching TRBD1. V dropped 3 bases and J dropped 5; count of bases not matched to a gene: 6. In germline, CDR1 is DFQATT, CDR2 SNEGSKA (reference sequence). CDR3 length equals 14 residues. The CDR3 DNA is TGCAGTGCTAGCGACAGGGGGCGAGGGGAGACCCAGTACTTC. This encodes CSASDRGRGETQYF.

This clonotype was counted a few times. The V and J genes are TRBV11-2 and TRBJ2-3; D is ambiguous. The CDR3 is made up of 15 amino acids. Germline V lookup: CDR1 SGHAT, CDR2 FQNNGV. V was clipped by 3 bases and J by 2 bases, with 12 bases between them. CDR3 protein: CASSFSGIITDTQYF. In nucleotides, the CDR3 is TGTGCCAGCAGCTTCTCCGGAATAATCACAGATACGCAGTATTTT.

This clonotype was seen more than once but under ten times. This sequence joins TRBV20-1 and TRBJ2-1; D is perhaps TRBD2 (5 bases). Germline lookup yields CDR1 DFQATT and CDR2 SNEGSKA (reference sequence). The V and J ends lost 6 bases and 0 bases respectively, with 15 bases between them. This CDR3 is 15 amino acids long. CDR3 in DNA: TGCAGTGCATCCCTCGGGAATGGCTCCTACAATGAGCAGTTCTTC. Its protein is CSASLGNGSYNEQFF.

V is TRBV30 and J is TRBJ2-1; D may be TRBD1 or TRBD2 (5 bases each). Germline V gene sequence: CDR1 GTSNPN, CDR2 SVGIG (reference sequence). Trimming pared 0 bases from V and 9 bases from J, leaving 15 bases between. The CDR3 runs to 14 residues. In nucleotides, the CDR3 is TGTGCCTGGAGTGTAATTTCGGCTGGGGGTGAGCAGTTCTTC. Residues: CAWSVISAGGEQFF.

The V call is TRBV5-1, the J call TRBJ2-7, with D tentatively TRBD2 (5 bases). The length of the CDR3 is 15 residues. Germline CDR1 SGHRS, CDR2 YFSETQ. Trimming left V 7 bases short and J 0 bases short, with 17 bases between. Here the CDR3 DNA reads TGCGCCAGCGGCTCAACCGGAGGTGACTCCTACGAGCAGTACTTC. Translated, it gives CASGSTGGDSYEQYF.

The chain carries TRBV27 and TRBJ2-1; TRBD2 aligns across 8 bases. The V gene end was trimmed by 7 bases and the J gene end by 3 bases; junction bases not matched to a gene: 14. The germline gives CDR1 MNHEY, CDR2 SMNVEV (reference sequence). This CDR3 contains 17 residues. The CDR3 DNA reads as TGTGCCAGCAACCCCTCGGGGGGGAACCGAAACTACAATGAGCAGTTCTTC. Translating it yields CASNPSGGNRNYNEQFF.

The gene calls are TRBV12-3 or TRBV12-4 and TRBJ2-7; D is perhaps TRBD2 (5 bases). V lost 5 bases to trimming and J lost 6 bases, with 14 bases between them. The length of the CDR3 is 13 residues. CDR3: CASSPAGMGEQYF. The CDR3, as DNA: TGTGCCAGCAGTCCCGCCGGGATGGGCGAGCAGTACTTC.

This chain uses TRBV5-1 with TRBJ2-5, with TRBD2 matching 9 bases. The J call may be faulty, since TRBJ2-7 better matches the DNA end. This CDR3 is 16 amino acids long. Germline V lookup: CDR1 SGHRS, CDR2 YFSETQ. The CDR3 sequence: CASSLDSAGGPYEQYF. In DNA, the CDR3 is TGCGCCAGCAGCTTAGATTCGGCGGGGGGGCCCTACGAGCAGTACTTC.

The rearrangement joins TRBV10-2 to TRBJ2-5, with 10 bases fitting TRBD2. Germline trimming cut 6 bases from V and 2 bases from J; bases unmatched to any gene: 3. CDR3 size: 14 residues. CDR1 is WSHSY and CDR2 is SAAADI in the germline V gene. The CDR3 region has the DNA TGCGCCAGCAGGGTAGCGGGGGGACAAGAGACCCAGTACTTC. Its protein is CASRVAGGQETQYF.

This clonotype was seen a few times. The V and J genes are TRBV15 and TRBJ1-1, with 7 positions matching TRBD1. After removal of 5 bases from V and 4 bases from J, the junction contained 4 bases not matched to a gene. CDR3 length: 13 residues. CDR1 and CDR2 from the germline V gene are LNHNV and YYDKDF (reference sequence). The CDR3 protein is CATSWGDSTEAFF. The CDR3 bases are TGTGCCACCAGCTGGGGGGACAGCACTGAAGCTTTCTTT.

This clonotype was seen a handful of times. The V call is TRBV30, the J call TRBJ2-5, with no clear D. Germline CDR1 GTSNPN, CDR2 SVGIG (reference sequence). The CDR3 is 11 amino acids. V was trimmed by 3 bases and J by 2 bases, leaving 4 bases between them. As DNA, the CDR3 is TGTGCCTGGAGCGATCAAGAGACCCAGTACTTC. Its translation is CAWSDQETQYF.

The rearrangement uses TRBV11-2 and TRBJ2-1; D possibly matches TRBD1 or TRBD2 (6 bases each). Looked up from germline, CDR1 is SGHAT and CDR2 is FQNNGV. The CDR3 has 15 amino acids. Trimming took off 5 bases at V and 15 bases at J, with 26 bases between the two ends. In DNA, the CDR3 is TGTGCCAGCAGCCGGGGAGATGTGGGCAGGGGACTTCGGTTCTTC. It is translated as CASSRGDVGRGLRFF. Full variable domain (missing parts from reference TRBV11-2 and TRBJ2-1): EAGVAQSPRYKIIEKRQSVAFWCNPISGHATLYWYQQILGQGPKLLIQFQNNGVVDDSQLPKDRFSAERLKGVDSTLKIQPAKLEDSAVYLCASSRGDVGRGLRFFGPGTRLTVL.

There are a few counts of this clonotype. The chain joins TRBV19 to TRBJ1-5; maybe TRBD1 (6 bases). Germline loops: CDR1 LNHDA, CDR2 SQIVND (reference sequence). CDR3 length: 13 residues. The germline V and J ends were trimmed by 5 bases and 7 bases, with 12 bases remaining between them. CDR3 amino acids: CASSSQGGQPQHF. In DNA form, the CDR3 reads TGTGCCAGTAGTTCACAGGGTGGACAGCCCCAGCATTTT.

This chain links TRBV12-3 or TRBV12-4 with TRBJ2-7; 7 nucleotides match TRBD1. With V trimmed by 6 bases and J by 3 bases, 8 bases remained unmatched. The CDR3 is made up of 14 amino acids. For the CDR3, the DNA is TGTGCCAGCAGCCGTGAAACAGGGGTCTACGAGCAGTACTTC. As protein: CASSRETGVYEQYF.

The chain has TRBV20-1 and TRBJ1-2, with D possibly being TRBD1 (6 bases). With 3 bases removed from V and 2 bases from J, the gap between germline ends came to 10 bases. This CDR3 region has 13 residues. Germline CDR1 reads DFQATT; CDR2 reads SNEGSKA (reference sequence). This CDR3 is CSASRQGNYGYTF. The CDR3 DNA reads TGCAGTGCTAGCCGGCAGGGGAACTATGGCTACACCTTC.

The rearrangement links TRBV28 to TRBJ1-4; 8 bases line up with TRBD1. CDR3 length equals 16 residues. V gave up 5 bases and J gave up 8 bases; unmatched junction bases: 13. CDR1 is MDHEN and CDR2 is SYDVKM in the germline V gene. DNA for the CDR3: TGTGCCAGCAGTATGACCGCAGGGACAGGCCTGGAAAAACTGTTTTTT. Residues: CASSMTAGTGLEKLFF. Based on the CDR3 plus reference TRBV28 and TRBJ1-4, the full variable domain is DVKVTQSSRYLVKRTGEKVFLECVQDMDHENMFWYRQDPGLGLRLIYFSYDVKMKEKGDIPEGYSVSREKKERFSLILESASTNQTSMYLCASSMTAGTGLEKLFFGSGTQLSVL.

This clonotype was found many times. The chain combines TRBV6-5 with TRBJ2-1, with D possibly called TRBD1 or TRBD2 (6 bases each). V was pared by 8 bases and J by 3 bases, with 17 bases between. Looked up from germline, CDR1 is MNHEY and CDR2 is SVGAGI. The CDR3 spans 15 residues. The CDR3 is CASGLGGGSYNEQFF. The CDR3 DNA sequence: TGTGCCAGCGGCCTCGGGGGCGGCAGCTACAATGAGCAGTTCTTC.

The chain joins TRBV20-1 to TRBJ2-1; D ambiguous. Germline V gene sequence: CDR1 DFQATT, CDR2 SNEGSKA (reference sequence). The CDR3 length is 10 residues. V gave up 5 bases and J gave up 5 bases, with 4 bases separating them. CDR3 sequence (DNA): TGCAGTGCTCTGCACAATGAGCAGTTCTTC. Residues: CSALHNEQFF.

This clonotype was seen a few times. Written as DNA, the CDR3 is TGTGCCAGCAGCTTAGCGCTAGGCAAAGAGACCCAGTACTTC. Protein: CASSLALGKETQYF. V is TRBV7-9 and J is TRBJ2-5; D unresolved. V was shortened by 0 bases and J by 3 bases, with 8 bases between the two germline ends. The CDR3 has 14 residues. The germline V gene has CDR1 SEHNR and CDR2 FQNEAQ (reference sequence).

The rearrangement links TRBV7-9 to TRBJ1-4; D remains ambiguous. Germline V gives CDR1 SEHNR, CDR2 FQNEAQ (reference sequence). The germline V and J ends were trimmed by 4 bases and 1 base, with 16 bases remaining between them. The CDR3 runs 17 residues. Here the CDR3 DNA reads TGTGCCAGCAGCTCGTACTCTGCCGGGAGAACTAATGAAAAACTGTTTTTT. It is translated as CASSSYSAGRTNEKLFF.